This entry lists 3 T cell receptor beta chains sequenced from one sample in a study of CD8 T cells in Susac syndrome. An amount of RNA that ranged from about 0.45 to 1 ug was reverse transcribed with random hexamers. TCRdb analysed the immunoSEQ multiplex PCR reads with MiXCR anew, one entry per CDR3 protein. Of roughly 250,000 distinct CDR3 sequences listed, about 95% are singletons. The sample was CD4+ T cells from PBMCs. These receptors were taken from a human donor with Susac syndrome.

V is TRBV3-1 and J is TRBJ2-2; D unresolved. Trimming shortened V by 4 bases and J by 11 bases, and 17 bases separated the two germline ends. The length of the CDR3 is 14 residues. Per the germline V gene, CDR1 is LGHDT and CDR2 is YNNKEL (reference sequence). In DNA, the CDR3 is TGTGCCAGCAGCCGATCCCCCGGTAGGCGTGAGCTGTTTTTT. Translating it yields CASSRSPGRRELFF.

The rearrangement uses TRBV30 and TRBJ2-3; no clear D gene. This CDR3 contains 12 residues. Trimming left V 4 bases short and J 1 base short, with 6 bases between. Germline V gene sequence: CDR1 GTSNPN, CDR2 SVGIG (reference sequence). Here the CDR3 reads CAWTWGTDTQYF. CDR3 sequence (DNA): TGTGCCTGGACTTGGGGCACAGATACGCAGTATTTT.

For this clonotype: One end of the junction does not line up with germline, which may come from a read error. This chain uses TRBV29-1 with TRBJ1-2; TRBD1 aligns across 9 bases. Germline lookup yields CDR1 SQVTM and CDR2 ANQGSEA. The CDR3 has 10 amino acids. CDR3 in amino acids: CSVEGTGVSF. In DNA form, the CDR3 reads TGCAGCGTTGAAGGGACAGGGGTGAGCTTC.